A selection of T cell receptor beta chains follows, all from one sample in a study of T cells in Graves' hyperthyroidism and ophthalmopathy. Each CDR3 protein gets one entry after TCRdb re-called the multiplex PCR reads with MiXCR. This table has about 690,000 distinct CDR3 sequences, roughly 17% appearing once. The specimen was blood. All receptors come from a man in his fifties with Graves' hyperthyroidism. The CDR3 runs from the conserved cysteine through the conserved F or W. Fields, in order: J gene, clone size, V gene, CDR3 length, D gene, CDR3 DNA, CDR3 protein. D genes are given only for firm matches. Some rows have no size entry. The others give once, few or many, or a class for an expanded clone.

TRBJ2-7 many TRBV19 14 TRBD1 TGTGCCAGTAGAGACGACAGGGGGCGACGGGAGCAGTACTTC CASRDDRGRREQYF
TRBJ1-2 few TRBV7-9 15 . TGTGCCAGCAGCTTCTTTGTTGCCAGGGACTATGGCTACACCTTC CASSFFVARDYGYTF
TRBJ2-1 many TRBV20-1 16 TRBD2 TGCAGTGCAAGAGGGGTACTAGCGGCCTCCTACAATGAGCAGTTCTTC CSARGVLAASYNEQFF
TRBJ2-7 . TRBV5-1 14 TRBD1 TGCGCCAGCAGCATCCGGGACAGGGCCCACGAGCAGTACTTC CASSIRDRAHEQYF
TRBJ2-1 many TRBV11-2 15 TRBD2 TGTGCCAGCAGCCTCGACTCCGCCGGGGGGAATGAGCAGTTCTTC CASSLDSAGGNEQFF
TRBJ2-7 many TRBV9 13 . TGTGCCAGCAGCGTAAGCGGGTCGACGGAGCAGTACTTC CASSVSGSTEQYF
TRBJ2-7 many TRBV28 18 TRBD2 TGTGCCAGCAGTTACAGCGGACTAGCGGGCCCCTCCGCCTACGAGCAGTACTTC CASSYSGLAGPSAYEQYF
TRBJ2-4 few TRBV14 15 . TGTGCCAGCAGCCAAGATGGAAGGGTCAAAAACATTCAGTACTTC CASSQDGRVKNIQYF
TRBJ1-1 . TRBV19 17 . TGTGCCAGTAGTATAGGCAGGGGTCTTCAGAGGAACACTGAAGCTTTCTTT CASSIGRGLQRNTEAFF
TRBJ2-2 few TRBV5-1 19 . TGCGCCAGCAGCTTCTCTCCCATTTACAGGGTGGGGAACACCGGGGAGCTGTTTTTT CASSFSPIYRVGNTGELFF
TRBJ2-1 many TRBV27 16 TRBD2 TGTGCCAGCAGTTTATGGGCTAGCGGGAGTTACAATGAGCAGTTCTTC CASSLWASGSYNEQFF
TRBJ1-1 many TRBV12-3/TRBV12-4 15 . TGTGCCAGCAGTTTTCCGGGACGGGGCTTCTCGGGGGCTTTCTTT CASSFPGRGFSGAFF
TRBJ1-5 . TRBV2 16 TRBD1 TGTGCCAGCACCAGGGGACAAGGGACAGGGCGCCAGCCCCAGCATTTT CASTRGQGTGRQPQHF
TRBJ1-1 many TRBV18 17 TRBD1 TGTGCCAGCTCACCCCACCTTCAGGGGGTCGGGAACACTGAAGCTTTCTTT CASSPHLQGVGNTEAFF
TRBJ1-2 . TRBV15 15 . TGTGCCACCAGCAGAGCTGTATCCGGGGGCGGCGGCTACACCTTC CATSRAVSGGGGYTF
TRBJ2-5 . TRBV25-1 16 TRBD1 TGTGCCAGCAGTGAATACCTACAGGGGGCAGGGGAGACCCAGTACTTC CASSEYLQGAGETQYF
TRBJ2-1 many TRBV27 13 . TGTGCCAGCAGTGCCTTGGAGTACAATGAGCAGTTCTTC CASSALEYNEQFF
TRBJ2-1 few TRBV24-1 16 TRBD2 TGTGCCACCAGTGACCCCGGGACTAGGTACTACAATGAGCAGTTCTTC CATSDPGTRYYNEQFF
TRBJ2-2 many TRBV9 15 . TGTGCCAGCAGCGTACAGGGTGAGAACACCGGGGAGCTGTTTTTT CASSVQGENTGELFF
TRBJ1-2 many TRBV19 14 TRBD1 TGTGCCAGTAGTATAGGGGACAGCTTCTATGGCTACACCTTC CASSIGDSFYGYTF
TRBJ2-5 many TRBV7-3 14 . TGTGCCAGCAGCCCGGGGAGGGGGCAGGAGACCCAGTACTTC CASSPGRGQETQYF
TRBJ1-4 many TRBV10-3 15 TRBD1 TGTGCCATCAGTGATGGGCAGGGGGCCCAGGAAAAACTGTTTTTT CAISDGQGAQEKLFF
TRBJ2-7 . TRBV27 15 TRBD2 TGTGCCAGCAGTCCACTCCCAGCGGGGGTTTACGAGCAGTACTTC CASSPLPAGVYEQYF
TRBJ2-1 many TRBV11-2 15 TRBD1 TGTGCCAGCAGCTTGGGACAGGGGGAGTTTGATGAGCAGTTCTTC CASSLGQGEFDEQFF
TRBJ2-5 few TRBV5-1 13 TRBD1 TGCGCCAGCAGCTGGGACAGGGTGGAGACCCAGTACTTC CASSWDRVETQYF
TRBJ2-7 few TRBV5-1 14 . TGCGCCAGCAGCTTGGCTCCCGGGTCGAGGGAGCAGTACTTC CASSLAPGSREQYF
TRBJ1-5 few TRBV28 15 . TGTGCCAGCAGTTCACGGACAGACGGGGGGCAGCCCCAGCATTTT CASSSRTDGGQPQHF
TRBJ1-2 many TRBV28 14 . TGTGCCAGCAGTTTAGGAACAAGGGAATATGGCTACACCTTC CASSLGTREYGYTF
TRBJ2-5 few TRBV20-1 14 TRBD2 TGCAGTGCTAGAGTCGGGAGGGCCTGGGAGACCCAGTACTTC CSARVGRAWETQYF
TRBJ1-5 . TRBV7-9 14 . TGTGCCAACAGCTTACTAGGTAGCAATCAGCCCCAGCATTTT CANSLLGSNQPQHF
TRBJ1-2 few TRBV6-1 12 . TGTGCCAGCAGTGAAGGTCACTCTGGCTACACCTTC CASSEGHSGYTF
TRBJ2-5 . TRBV28 14 . TGTGCCAGCAGTTCCGACGGGTCCCAAGAGACCCAGTACTTC CASSSDGSQETQYF
TRBJ2-1 many TRBV5-1 16 TRBD1 TGCGCCAGCAGCTTGGGACAGGGGACGTCTCTCAATGAGCAGTTCTTC CASSLGQGTSLNEQFF
TRBJ2-7 few TRBV30 14 TRBD2 TGTGCCTGGAGTTTCGGGGGGACCATCTACGAGCAGTACTTC CAWSFGGTIYEQYF
TRBJ2-7 many TRBV28 13 . TGTGCCAGCAGTTTACCCGACATCCACGAGCAGTACTTC CASSLPDIHEQYF
TRBJ1-1 many TRBV5-1 14 TRBD1 TGCGCCAGCAGCGCGGGACAGGGCGGTACTGAAGCTTTCTTT CASSAGQGGTEAFF
TRBJ1-1 once TRBV24-1 14 . TGTGCCACCAGTGATCAAACTCCAAACACTGAAGCTTTCTTT CATSDQTPNTEAFF
TRBJ2-3 . TRBV11-3 16 TRBD2 TGTGCCAGCAGCTTCACTAGCGGGAGTATGGCAGATACGCAGTATTTT CASSFTSGSMADTQYF
TRBJ1-5 many TRBV10-3 16 TRBD1 TGTGCCATCAGTGTGTCAGGGGGAAGAAGCAATCAGCCCCAGCATTTT CAISVSGGRSNQPQHF
TRBJ2-4 . TRBV12-3/TRBV12-4 14 . TGTGCCAGCAGTTTGCCGAAAGCCAAAAACATTCAGTACTTC CASSLPKAKNIQYF
TRBJ1-1 few TRBV7-9 15 . TGTGCCAGCAGCTCAGGGGTTTACACGAACACTGAAGCTTTCTTT CASSSGVYTNTEAFF
TRBJ2-2 many TRBV24-1 14 . TGTGCCACCTCGACCCCGGGAATCACCGGGGAGCTGTTTTTT CATSTPGITGELFF
TRBJ2-1 few TRBV5-1 15 . TGCGCCAGCAGCTTGGGCCAGGGGAGTTTCAATGAGCAGTTCTTC CASSLGQGSFNEQFF
TRBJ2-7 few TRBV6-2/TRBV6-3 16 . TGTGCCAGCAGTTACAGCGCCTTGCTTAGCTCCTACGAGCAGTACTTC CASSYSALLSSYEQYF
TRBJ1-5 . TRBV6-2/TRBV6-3 15 . TGTGCCAGCAGTTCAAATAAAGAGATTGGTGCGCCCCAGCATTTT CASSSNKEIGAPQHF
TRBJ2-5 many TRBV7-2 14 . TGTGCCAGCAGCTTAGGGACAGCTATAGAGACCCAGTACTTC CASSLGTAIETQYF
TRBJ2-5 many TRBV28 14 TRBD1 TGTGCCAGCAGTTCACAGGGGGTAGGACTGACCCAGTACTTC CASSSQGVGLTQYF
TRBJ1-1 many TRBV7-3 12 . TGTGCCAGCAGCGACGGGCGTACTGAAGCTTTCTTT CASSDGRTEAFF
TRBJ2-5 few TRBV9 14 . TGTGCCAGCAGCCCCTCGACTAGTGTGGAGACCCAGTACTTC CASSPSTSVETQYF
TRBJ2-5 once TRBV9 13 TRBD2 TGTGCCAGCAGCCGGGAGGATCTGGGGACCCAGTACTTC CASSREDLGTQYF
TRBJ2-7 . TRBV6-2/TRBV6-3 15 TRBD2 TGTGCCAGCAGCGCGGCTAGCGGGGCCAGCTACGAGCAGTACTTC CASSAASGASYEQYF
TRBJ2-5 few TRBV25-1 14 . TGTGCCAGCAGTTTGTCCGGGGTAGTAGAGACCCAGTACTTC CASSLSGVVETQYF
TRBJ2-7 many TRBV11-2 15 TRBD2 TGTGCCAGCAGCTCGCCTCTAGCGGACATCTACGAGCAGTACTTC CASSSPLADIYEQYF
TRBJ2-7 many TRBV27 13 . TGTGCCAGCAGTTTGGCACTTCCGCGGGAGCAGTACTTC CASSLALPREQYF